The T cell receptor beta chain under discussion was sequenced for a study of T cell repertoires in cytomegalovirus infection. From the reads, TCRdb called clonotypes with MiXCR, one entry per CDR3 protein. The sample holds approximately 590,000 distinct CDR3 sequences; 40% are singletons and the top ten take around 48%. About this clonotype itself: Its target is unknown.

This CDR3 contains 14 residues. Per germline, CDR1 SGHNT and CDR2 YYREEE (reference sequence). V lost 4 bases, J lost 6 bases, and 13 bases lay in between. The sample was cultured PBMCs, taken from culture after CMV antigen stimulation. This chain connects TRBV5-4 to TRBJ2-2, with D unclear. This TCR derives from a human donor in good health (CMV status not recorded). Some clones in this sample may be carry-over from other donors' samples. CDR3 nucleotides: TGTGCCAGCAGCCTCTGGGCCGCAGCCGGGGAGCTGTTTTTT. Its protein product is CASSLWAAAGELFF.